These 9 T cell receptor beta chains were all obtained from the same sample, sequenced in a study of T-cell reconstitution after alpha-beta-depleted transplantation in children. Library preparation (for TCRbeta) was performed with unique molecular identifiers. One entry per CDR3 protein, called by TCRdb with MiXCR from the PCR reads. This table holds fewer than 700,000 distinct CDR3 sequences, 13% found once. The sequences come from PBMCs, mostly from graft donor cells, collected 360 days after TCRalphabeta/CD19-depleted stem cell transplant. Receptor source: a male patient under 18 who had a stem cell transplant for acute myeloid leukemia, so the T cells may come from the graft donor.

In its sample, this clonotype was seen many times. The chain couples TRBV2 to TRBJ2-7; D unresolved. The CDR3 is 16 amino acids. Germline CDR1 reads SNHLY; CDR2 reads FYNNEI. The ends were cut back, 3 bases at V and 3 bases at J, with 18 bases in the middle. As DNA, the CDR3 is TGTGCCAGCAGTGACCCGCCGGGCCTTGGCCACTACGAGCAGTACTTC. It encodes CASSDPPGLGHYEQYF. The full variable domain, its missing parts supplied by reference TRBV2 and TRBJ2-7, is EPEVTQTPSHQVTQMGQEVILRCVPISNHLYFYWYRQILGQKVEFLVSFYNNEISEKSEIFDDQFSVERPDGSNFTLKIRSTKLEDSAMYFCASSDPPGLGHYEQYFGPGTRLTVT.

Here the CDR3 reads CASSEFSPPRNEQFF. The CDR3 DNA reads TGCGCCAGCAGTGAGTTTAGTCCCCCCCGGAATGAGCAGTTCTTC. The chain joins TRBV10-2 to TRBJ2-1; D remains ambiguous. CDR1 is WSHSY, CDR2 SAAADI, per germline. This CDR3 region has 15 residues. V was pared by 1 base and J by 7 bases, with 14 bases between.

V gene TRBV20-1 combines with J gene TRBJ2-2; 14 nucleotides agree with TRBD2. The CDR3 totals 17 residues. The J segment lost 7 bases and the V segment lost 4 bases, leaving 11 bases of the junction unmatched. In germline, CDR1 is DFQATT, CDR2 SNEGSKA (reference sequence). The CDR3 coding sequence is TGCAGTGCTACTAGACCGGGACTAGCGGGAGTGCACGGGGAGCTGTTTTTT. As protein: CSATRPGLAGVHGELFF.

This clonotype has a handful of counts. J is TRBJ2-1 and V is TRBV19, with D tentatively TRBD2 (6 bases). There are 13 residues in the CDR3. Germline CDR1 and CDR2: LNHDA and SQIVND (reference sequence). Trimming stripped 3 bases from V and 8 bases from J, with 11 bases between. CDR3: CASSIGGSDEQFF. In nucleotides, the CDR3 is TGTGCCAGTAGTATCGGAGGGAGCGATGAGCAGTTCTTC.

This clonotype was seen only a few times. This chain joins TRBV6-1 and TRBJ2-2; 7 bases map to TRBD1. In germline, CDR1 is MNHNS, CDR2 SASEGT. J was trimmed by 7 bases and V by 4 bases; bases with no gene match: 6. The CDR3 contains 14 residues. This chain's CDR3 is CASSVWDSGGELFF. The CDR3 DNA reads as TGTGCCAGCAGTGTCTGGGACAGTGGCGGGGAGCTGTTTTTT.

The rearrangement uses TRBV3-1 and TRBJ2-1, with D unresolved. The germline V and J ends were trimmed by 1 base and 2 bases, with 9 bases remaining between them. Germline V gives CDR1 LGHDT, CDR2 YNNKEL (reference sequence). The CDR3 covers 15 residues. CDR3 protein: CASSQAAPTYNEQFF. The CDR3 DNA sequence: TGTGCCAGCAGCCAAGCGGCCCCCACCTACAATGAGCAGTTCTTC.

This clonotype was seen only a few times. J is TRBJ1-4 and V is TRBV4-2; TRBD1 agrees at 11 bases. Germline trimming cut 3 bases from V and 0 bases from J; bases unmatched to any gene: 3. Germline-derived CDR1 and CDR2 are LGHNA and YNFKEQ. The CDR3 loop spans 17 amino acids. This CDR3 reads CASSHGQGASTNEKLFF. CDR3 coding DNA: TGTGCCAGCAGCCATGGACAGGGGGCTTCAACTAATGAAAAACTGTTTTTT.

In its sample, this clonotype was seen many times. V gene TRBV12-3 or TRBV12-4 combines with J gene TRBJ2-7; either TRBD1 or TRBD2 may supply D (5 bases each). The CDR3 loop spans 11 amino acids. V lost 5 bases and J 12 bases, leaving 14 bases between the germline ends. CDR3 protein: CASSTRDLTYF. In DNA, the CDR3 is TGTGCCAGCAGTACCCGGGACCTAACGTACTTC.

A few counts support this clonotype. V usage is TRBV19 and J usage is TRBJ2-1; 11 bases line up with TRBD2. Germline assignment: CDR1 LNHDA and CDR2 SQIVND (reference sequence). The CDR3 contains 17 residues. V trimming: 1 base; J trimming: 7 bases; junction bases outside the gene matches: 9. The CDR3 sequence is CASSIAGRLAGGNEQFF. The DNA of the CDR3 is TGTGCCAGTAGTATAGCGGGTCGGTTAGCGGGAGGGAATGAGCAGTTCTTC. Using reference TRBV19 and TRBJ2-1 for the parts outside the CDR3, the full variable domain is DGGITQSPKYLFRKEGQNVTLSCEQNLNHDAMYWYRQDPGQGLRLIYYSQIVNDFQKGDIAEGYSVSREKKESFPLTVTSAQKNPTAFYLCASSIAGRLAGGNEQFFGPGTRLTVL.